The 14 T cell receptor beta chains listed next were all sequenced from one sample in a study of blood T cell repertoires in COVID-19. Only in-frame clones appear in the TCRdb table, and some are missing; sequencing was by immunoSEQ multiplex PCR. The table includes approximately 30,000 clones, roughly 90% detected once. The sequenced sample consisted of peripheral blood. The receptors were sampled from a human donor in a cohort sampled during active COVID-19.

The chain combines TRBV7-9 with TRBJ2-3, with 7 bases fitting TRBD1. Germline lookup yields CDR1 SEHNR and CDR2 FQNEAQ (reference sequence). The CDR3 has 16 amino acids. V was pared by 1 base and J by 3 bases, with 7 bases of the junction left unmatched. The CDR3 region has the DNA TGTGCCAGCAGCTTAGTGACAGGGATGGGGACAGATACGCAGTATTTT. Amino acids: CASSLVTGMGTDTQYF.

This clone was recorded once. The chain carries TRBV3-1 (or the pseudogene TRBV3-2) and TRBJ2-3; TRBD2 aligns across 10 bases. Losses at the gene ends were 0 bases for V and 1 base for J; bases not matched to a gene: 10. Germline V CDR1 and CDR2: LGHDT, YNNKEL (reference sequence). This CDR3 contains 19 residues. CDR3 region: CASSQELLVLAGCTDTQYF. The CDR3 DNA follows: TGTGCCAGCAGCCAAGAACTTTTGGTACTAGCGGGGTGCACAGATACGCAGTATTTT.

The chain joins TRBV5-4 to TRBJ1-2; D uncertain. CDR1 and CDR2 (germline): SGHNT, YYREEE (reference sequence). Trimming took off 4 bases at V and 9 bases at J, with 16 bases between the two ends. The CDR3 is made up of 13 amino acids. The CDR3 nucleotides read TGTGCCAGCAGCGGCGGGCCGTATTTTAGCTACACCTTC. As protein: CASSGGPYFSYTF.

This chain uses TRBV29-1 with TRBJ2-7; D is undetermined. The V gene's germline CDR1 is SQVTM and CDR2 ANQGSEA. The CDR3 is made up of 13 amino acids. V gave up 7 bases and J gave up 3 bases, with 16 bases separating them. DNA of the CDR3: TGCAGCGCCAAACCGGGTTCCAACTACGAGCAGTACTTC. Amino acid sequence: CSAKPGSNYEQYF.

This chain uses TRBV5-4 with TRBJ2-1; 7 bases are shared with TRBD2. The CDR3 consists of 15 residues. CDR1 and CDR2 (germline): SGHNT, YYREEE (reference sequence). V lost 4 bases and J lost 4; bases outside the gene matches: 8. For the CDR3, the DNA is TGTGCCAGCAGCCTTACCGGGGGGACTTACAATGAGCAGTTCTTC. It yields the protein CASSLTGGTYNEQFF.

CDR3 nucleotide sequence: TGTGCCAGTATATCTAGCGGGGGGGCCACCGGGGAGCTGTTTTTT. It specifies CASISSGGATGELFF. The genes are TRBV19 and TRBJ2-2; the match to TRBD2 covers 12 bases. Germline assignment: CDR1 LNHDA and CDR2 SQIVND (reference sequence). The CDR3 consists of 15 residues. V shed 7 bases and J 4 bases; nucleotides not matched to a gene: 4.

CDR3 DNA sequence: TGTGCCAGCAGTTTATCTGCCGGGACAGGGGCGGCAGATACGCAGTATTTT. This encodes CASSLSAGTGAADTQYF. The chain has TRBV27 and TRBJ2-3; 10 positions agree with TRBD1. CDR1 is MNHEY, CDR2 SMNVEV, per germline (reference sequence). The V gene end was trimmed by 0 bases and the J gene end by 4 bases; junction bases not matched to a gene: 7. CDR3 size: 17 residues.

This clone was seen a few times. This rearrangement joins TRBV10-3 to TRBJ1-2; 8 bases are a match to TRBD1. CDR3 length: 17 amino acids. J gave up 1 base and V 4 bases, and 11 bases lay outside the gene matches. Germline V lookup: CDR1 ENHRY, CDR2 SYGVKD. CDR3 DNA sequence: TGTGCCATCAGTGGTAGGGACAGGCGGTATATTAACTATGGCTACACCTTC. Translation gives CAISGRDRRYINYGYTF.

This clone was picked up a small number of times. The chain uses TRBV5-8 and TRBJ1-1; D is perhaps TRBD1 (5 bases). Deletions cut 4 bases from V and 3 bases from J, with 13 bases between. CDR3 length: 14 amino acids. Per germline, CDR1 SGHTS and CDR2 YDEGEE. The CDR3: CASSPRVVYTEAFF. The CDR3 DNA follows: TGTGCCAGCAGCCCCAGGGTCGTGTACACTGAAGCTTTCTTT.

The V gene is TRBV10-1, the J gene TRBJ2-1; the D is unclear. Trimming cost V 3 bases and J 14 bases, with 17 bases left between them. Germline CDR1 is WNHNN and CDR2 is SYGVQD (reference sequence). The CDR3 is 13 amino acids. Here the CDR3 DNA reads TGCGCCAGCAGTGATTCCTTAATGAGTAGAAAGTTCTTC. This encodes CASSDSLMSRKFF.

A note on this clone: One end of the junction does not line up with germline, which may come from a read error. The J gene is TRBJ2-3, the V gene TRBV7-7; 8 bases align to TRBD2. The CDR3 totals 15 residues. Germline V lookup: CDR1 SSHAT, CDR2 FNYEAQ (reference sequence). The chain's CDR3 is CASSSGLASTDTQYF. DNA for the CDR3: TGTGCTAGCAGCTCAGGACTAGCTAGTACAGATACGCAGTATTTT.

This clone came up a few times. V and J are TRBV29-1 and TRBJ2-7; no clear D gene. CDR1 and CDR2 from the germline V gene are SQVTM and ANQGSEA. This CDR3 has 11 amino acids. V lost 3 bases, J lost 3 bases, and 6 bases lay in between. CDR3 coding DNA: TGCAGCGTTGATGTCAGCTACGAGCAGTACTTC. Its protein is CSVDVSYEQYF.

V gene TRBV9 combines with J gene TRBJ2-3; D remains unclear. Germline values: CDR1 SGDLS, CDR2 YYNGEE. The V gene lost 3 bases and the J gene lost 6 bases, with 17 bases spanning the gap. The CDR3 totals 15 residues. This CDR3 reads CASSALGAPGDTQYF. Here the CDR3 DNA reads TGTGCCAGCAGCGCCTTAGGTGCCCCCGGGGATACGCAGTATTTT.

The gene calls are TRBV12-5 and TRBJ2-7; 7 bases agree with TRBD1. The germline V gene has CDR1 LGHNT and CDR2 FRNRAP. J gave up 2 bases and V 3 bases, and 7 bases lay outside the gene matches. The CDR3 has 15 amino acids. CDR3 bases: TGTGCTAGTGGTTTCACAATACAGGGGCCCTACGAGCAGTACTTC. Its translation is CASGFTIQGPYEQYF.